This T cell receptor (beta chain) originates from a study of vaccination and CD4 T cells after COVID-19. Study-level background: Median time from COVID diagnosis to post-COVID sampling was over 85 days (35 to 161). Whole-study findings and limits: Within the convalescent patients, a median roughly 87% of the SARS-CoV-2-reactive clones were ones that appeared only post-vaccination.

Time point defined: late sampling 161 to 241 days after vaccination in a few convalescent patients. This sample's treatment: approximately nine-day PBMC culture with coronavirus spike peptide pools or control peptides (ViraFEST assay). With peptide pools, ViraFEST first expanded antigen-specific T cells and afterwards sequenced their TCRs. With the Oncomine TCR Beta short-read assay, DNA from cultured CD4+ T cells was sequenced. Extraction of genomic DNA was performed on cultured CD4+ T cells. TCRdb fed the PCR reads into MiXCR, producing one record per CDR3 protein. The sample yields fewer than 30,000 distinct CDR3 sequences, roughly 31% seen once. Regarding this clonotype: No antigen is known for it.

Trimming took 6 bases from V and 2 from J, leaving 13 bases between them. Looked up from germline, CDR1 is DFQATT and CDR2 is SNEGSKA (reference sequence). The CDR3 covers 13 residues. This TCR was sampled from a human donor who had recovered from COVID-19. The sample was CD4+ T cells from blood, cultured in vitro, taken about 7 months after SARS-CoV-2 vaccination. This chain connects TRBV20-1 to TRBJ2-5; tentatively, D is TRBD2 (5 bases). The CDR3 loop is CSARTGPQETQYF. The CDR3 DNA reads as TGCAGTGCCCGGACTGGACCACAAGAGACCCAGTACTTC.